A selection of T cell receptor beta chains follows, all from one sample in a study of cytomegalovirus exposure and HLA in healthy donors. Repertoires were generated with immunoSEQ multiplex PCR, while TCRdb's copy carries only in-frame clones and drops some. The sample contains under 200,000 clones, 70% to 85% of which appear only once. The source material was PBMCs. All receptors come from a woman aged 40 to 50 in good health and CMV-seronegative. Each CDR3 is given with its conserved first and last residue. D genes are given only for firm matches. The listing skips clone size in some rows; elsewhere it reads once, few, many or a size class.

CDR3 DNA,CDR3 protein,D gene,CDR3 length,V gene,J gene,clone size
TGTGCCAGCAGCTTAGGGGACACCAACATGAACACTGAAGCTTTCTTT,CASSLGDTNMNTEAFF,NA,16,TRBV11-3,TRBJ1-1,NA
TGTGCCATTACCTCACAGGGGGTTTTCACTGAAGCTTTCTTT,CAITSQGVFTEAFF,TRBD1,14,TRBV10-3,TRBJ1-1,NA
TGTGCCAGCAGCTCCGGGCTTAGACAGGGCTCCTACGAGCAGTACTTC,CASSSGLRQGSYEQYF,TRBD1,16,TRBV7-9,TRBJ2-7,NA
TGCGCCAGCAGTGAAATGGGGGGTGGAGGCACTGAAGCTTTCTTT,CASSEMGGGGTEAFF,NA,15,TRBV10-2,TRBJ1-1,NA
TGTGCCAGCGGCAGGGGCCCTTCCAGTGAAGCTTTCTTT,CASGRGPSSEAFF,NA,13,TRBV7-9,TRBJ1-1,once
TGTGCCAGCAGCGACTTCTCTGGGGCCAACGTCCTGACTTTC,CASSDFSGANVLTF,NA,14,TRBV9,TRBJ2-6,NA
TGTGCCAGCAGCTTAGCGGGAGGGCGGCAAGAGACCCAGTACTTC,CASSLAGGRQETQYF,TRBD2,15,TRBV7-2,TRBJ2-5,NA
TGTGCCAGCAGCCCAAGGTCCGGGACAGGAGCCTCTGGAAACACCATATATTTT,CASSPRSGTGASGNTIYF,TRBD1,18,TRBV7-8,TRBJ1-3,NA
TGTGCCAGCAGCCCTAGAGGGACTAGCATAAGGGAGCTGTTTTTT,CASSPRGTSIRELFF,TRBD2,15,TRBV7-9,TRBJ2-2,NA
TGTGCCTCAGGAGGTGGCGGGGCCAACGTCCTGACTTTC,CASGGGGANVLTF,NA,13,TRBV7-9,TRBJ2-6,few
TGCGCCAGCAGCCCGGGACTAGCGGGGGGGCCCTCCTACAATGAGCAGTTCTTC,CASSPGLAGGPSYNEQFF,TRBD2,18,TRBV5-1,TRBJ2-1,once
TGCGCCAGCAGCTTCGGGGGGACAGGGATCTACGAGCAGTACTTC,CASSFGGTGIYEQYF,TRBD1,15,TRBV5-1,TRBJ2-7,NA
TGTGCCAGCAGCGTACAGGGAGGCACTGAAGCTTTCTTT,CASSVQGGTEAFF,NA,13,TRBV9,TRBJ1-1,once
TGCAGCGTCTCACAGACTAGCGGGAGATCCTACGAGCAGTACTTC,CSVSQTSGRSYEQYF,TRBD2,15,TRBV29-1,TRBJ2-7,NA
TGCGCCAGCAGCTACGACCTGACAGGGGGCGGAGGAGGCTACACCTTC,CASSYDLTGGGGGYTF,TRBD1,16,TRBV5-1,TRBJ1-2,NA
TGCAGCGTCCGGGTTAGCTCCTACGAGCAGTACTTC,CSVRVSSYEQYF,NA,12,TRBV29-1,TRBJ2-7,NA
TGTGCCACCACCAGGGCGTCGGAGACCCAGTACTTC,CATTRASETQYF,NA,12,TRBV2,TRBJ2-5,NA
TGTGCCAGCAGCGTAGTGGGACTAGCGACCGAGCAGTTCTTC,CASSVVGLATEQFF,TRBD2,14,TRBV9,TRBJ2-1,NA
TGTGCCAGCAGCCTTACAGGGTACGAGCAGTACTTC,CASSLTGYEQYF,NA,12,TRBV6-1,TRBJ2-7,once
TGTGCCAGCAGCGTAGAGGACCGGGGCGGGGGTACGCAGTATTTT,CASSVEDRGGGTQYF,TRBD2,15,TRBV9,TRBJ2-3,NA
TGCGCCAGCAGTGATTTAGGGGGGTGGTTAGGGGGGGAGCCCCAGCATTTT,CASSDLGGWLGGEPQHF,NA,17,TRBV10-2,TRBJ1-5,NA
TGTGCCAGCAGTGATCCCGGGATTGGTATTGAAGCTTTCTTT,CASSDPGIGIEAFF,NA,14,TRBV6-1,TRBJ1-1,NA
TGTGCCAGCAGTTTGGGACAGGGGGCGTATAGTATTGAAAAACTGTTTTTT,CASSLGQGAYSIEKLFF,TRBD1,17,TRBV27,TRBJ1-4,NA
TGTGCCAGCAGTTTACCCGGGGCGAACACCGGGGAGCTGTTTTTT,CASSLPGANTGELFF,NA,15,TRBV27,TRBJ2-2,NA
TGCGCCAGCAGCTTAAGAGGGGGCTTCAATGAGCAGTTCTTC,CASSLRGGFNEQFF,TRBD1,14,TRBV5-1,TRBJ2-1,NA
TGCGCCAGCAGCCCTTTAAGACAGGGGATAAGCACAGATACGCAGTATTTT,CASSPLRQGISTDTQYF,TRBD1,17,TRBV5-1,TRBJ2-3,NA
TGCGCCAGCAGCTTGACCACAGCTGGAAACACCATATATTTT,CASSLTTAGNTIYF,NA,14,TRBV5-1,TRBJ1-3,few
TGTGCCAGCAGCTCATCAGAACATTCTAATGAAAAACTGTTTTTT,CASSSSEHSNEKLFF,NA,15,TRBV7-9,TRBJ1-4,NA
TGTGCCAGCAGCTTAGGGGACAGGGGGGCAGATACGCAGTATTTT,CASSLGDRGADTQYF,TRBD1,15,TRBV7-3,TRBJ2-3,NA
TGTGCCAGCAGCTCTCGACTAGCGGGAGGGAGGAATGAGCAGTTCTTC,CASSSRLAGGRNEQFF,TRBD2,16,TRBV11-2,TRBJ2-1,NA
TGCGCCAGCAGCACTCTAGCGGGGGGCAACGAGCAGTACTTC,CASSTLAGGNEQYF,TRBD2,14,TRBV4-1,TRBJ2-7,NA
TGTGCCAGCAGCAAAGTCGCGGCAGGGGATCCCTCTGGAAACACCATATATTTT,CASSKVAAGDPSGNTIYF,NA,18,TRBV21-1,TRBJ1-3,NA
TGCGCCAGCAGCTTACGACAGGACGAGCAGTACTTC,CASSLRQDEQYF,NA,12,TRBV5-1,TRBJ2-7,NA
TGCGCCAGCAGCTTGGTAGAGGGCGTGGAGACCCAGTACTTC,CASSLVEGVETQYF,NA,14,TRBV5-1,TRBJ2-5,NA
TGTGCCAGCAGTTTACGTTTCAATCTAGCTGGGGCCAACGTCCTGACTTTC,CASSLRFNLAGANVLTF,NA,17,TRBV27,TRBJ2-6,NA
TGTGCCAGCAGTTACGTGGGACAGGGAAAAACTGAAGCTTTCTTT,CASSYVGQGKTEAFF,TRBD1,15,TRBV6-5,TRBJ1-1,NA
TGTGCCAGCAGCCCCCTAGCGGGAGGATACAATGAGCAGTTCTTC,CASSPLAGGYNEQFF,TRBD2,15,TRBV7-2,TRBJ2-1,NA
TGCGCCAGCACCCAGGGACCGGGACAGACCTCCTATGGCTACACCTTC,CASTQGPGQTSYGYTF,TRBD1,16,TRBV4-3,TRBJ1-2,few
TGTGCCAGCAGTTCCCCGGACAGGGGAAACTATGGCTACACCTTC,CASSSPDRGNYGYTF,TRBD1,15,TRBV6-6,TRBJ1-2,NA
TGTGCCAGTAGTACGGTGGGAGGGGCCTCGGGGACGCAGTATTTT,CASSTVGGASGTQYF,TRBD2,15,TRBV19,TRBJ2-3,NA
TGTGCCAGCAGCGTGGCGGGAGGGAACACCGGGGAGCTGTTTTTT,CASSVAGGNTGELFF,TRBD2,15,TRBV9,TRBJ2-2,NA
TGTGCCAGCAGCTTACCTATCCGACTAGCGCGGTCCGCCAATGAGCAGTTCTTC,CASSLPIRLARSANEQFF,TRBD2,18,TRBV7-8,TRBJ2-1,NA
TGCGCCAGCAGTGAGTGGCAGGGGGCCCCCTACGAGCAGTACTTC,CASSEWQGAPYEQYF,TRBD1,15,TRBV10-1,TRBJ2-7,NA
TGTGCCAGCAGTCAGGGGGCGCGCGGCGAGCAGTACTTC,CASSQGARGEQYF,TRBD1,13,TRBV5-4,TRBJ2-7,NA